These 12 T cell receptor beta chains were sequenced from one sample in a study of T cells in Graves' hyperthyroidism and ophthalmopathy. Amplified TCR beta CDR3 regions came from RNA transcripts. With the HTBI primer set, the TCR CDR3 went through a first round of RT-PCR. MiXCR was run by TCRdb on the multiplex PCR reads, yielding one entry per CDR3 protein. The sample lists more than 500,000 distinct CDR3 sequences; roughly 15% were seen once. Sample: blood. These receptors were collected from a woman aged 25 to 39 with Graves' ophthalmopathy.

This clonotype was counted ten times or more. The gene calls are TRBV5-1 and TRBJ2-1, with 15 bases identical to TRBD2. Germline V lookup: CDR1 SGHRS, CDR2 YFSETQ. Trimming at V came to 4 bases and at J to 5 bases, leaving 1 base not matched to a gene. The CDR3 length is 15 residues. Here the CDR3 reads CASSGLAGGNNEQFF. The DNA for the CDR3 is TGCGCCAGCAGCGGACTAGCGGGAGGGAACAATGAGCAGTTCTTC.

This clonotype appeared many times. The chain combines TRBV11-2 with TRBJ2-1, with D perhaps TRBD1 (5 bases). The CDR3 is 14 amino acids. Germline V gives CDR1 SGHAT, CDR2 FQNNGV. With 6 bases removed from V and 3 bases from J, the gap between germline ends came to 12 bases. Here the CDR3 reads CASSVQGVYNEQFF. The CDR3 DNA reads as TGTGCCAGCAGTGTCCAGGGTGTCTACAATGAGCAGTTCTTC.

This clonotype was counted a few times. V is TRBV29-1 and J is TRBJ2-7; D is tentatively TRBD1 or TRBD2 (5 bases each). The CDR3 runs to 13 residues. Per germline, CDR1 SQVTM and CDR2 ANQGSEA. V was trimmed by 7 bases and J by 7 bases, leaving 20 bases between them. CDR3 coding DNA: TGCAGCGCCGAAGGGACCCCTACGGGGGAGCAGTACTTC. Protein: CSAEGTPTGEQYF.

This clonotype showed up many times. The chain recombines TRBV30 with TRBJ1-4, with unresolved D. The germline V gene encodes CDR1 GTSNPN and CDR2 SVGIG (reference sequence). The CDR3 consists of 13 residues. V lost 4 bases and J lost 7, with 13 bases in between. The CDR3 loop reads CAWNGHSGEKLFF. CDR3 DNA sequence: TGTGCCTGGAACGGTCATTCGGGTGAAAAACTGTTTTTT.

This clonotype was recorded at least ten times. The DNA for the CDR3 is TGTGCCAGCAGCTCTTGGAGGGGGTGGGGCACTGAAGCTTTCTTT. It translates to CASSSWRGWGTEAFF. V usage is TRBV11-2 and J usage is TRBJ1-1; TRBD1 might be the D (6 bases). V lost 4 bases, J lost 4 bases, and 16 bases lay in between. Germline CDR1 reads SGHAT; CDR2 reads FQNNGV. The CDR3 runs to 15 residues.

CDR3 coding DNA: TGTGCCAGCAGTTGGAAGGGGAATTCACCCCTCCACTTT. This translates into CASSWKGNSPLHF. V gene TRBV12-3 or TRBV12-4 combines with J gene TRBJ1-6, with D possibly being TRBD1 (5 bases). There are 13 residues in the CDR3. Trimming pared 4 bases from V and 7 bases from J, leaving 8 bases between.

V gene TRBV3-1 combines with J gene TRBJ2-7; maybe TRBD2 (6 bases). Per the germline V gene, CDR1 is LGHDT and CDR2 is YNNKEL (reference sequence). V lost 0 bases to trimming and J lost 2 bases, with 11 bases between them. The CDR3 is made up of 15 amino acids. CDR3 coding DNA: TGTGCCAGCAGCCAAGATCTTGTAGCGGCCTACGAGCAGTACTTC. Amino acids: CASSQDLVAAYEQYF.

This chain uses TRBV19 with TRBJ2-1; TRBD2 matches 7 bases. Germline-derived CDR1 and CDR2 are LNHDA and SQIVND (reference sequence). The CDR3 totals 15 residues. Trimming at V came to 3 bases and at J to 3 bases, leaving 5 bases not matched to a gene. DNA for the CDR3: TGTGCCAGTAGTATTTCTAGCGGTATCTACAATGAGCAGTTCTTC. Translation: CASSISSGIYNEQFF.

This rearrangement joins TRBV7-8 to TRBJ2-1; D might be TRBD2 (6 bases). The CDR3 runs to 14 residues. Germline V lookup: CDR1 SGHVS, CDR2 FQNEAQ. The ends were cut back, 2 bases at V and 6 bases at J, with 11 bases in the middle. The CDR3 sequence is CASSLLGGSNEQFF. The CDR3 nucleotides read TGTGCCAGCAGCTTACTAGGAGGGTCCAATGAGCAGTTCTTC. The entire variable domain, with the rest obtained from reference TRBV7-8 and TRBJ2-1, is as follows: GAGVSQSPRYKVAKRGQDVALRCDPISGHVSLFWYQQALGQGPEFLTYFQNEAQLDKSGLPSDRFFAERPEGSVSTLKIQRTQQEDSAVYLCASSLLGGSNEQFFGPGTRLTVL.

The CDR3 sequence: CASSFVRVAPLHF. The CDR3 nucleotides are TGTGCCAGCAGTTTTGTGAGGGTTGCACCCCTCCACTTT. The chain joins TRBV28 to TRBJ1-6; D not resolved. The CDR3 contains 13 residues. Germline CDR1 MDHEN, CDR2 SYDVKM. Trimming shortened V by 3 bases and J by 11 bases, and 11 bases separated the two germline ends. Supplemented by reference TRBV28 and TRBJ1-6, the full variable domain reads DVKVTQSSRYLVKRTGEKVFLECVQDMDHENMFWYRQDPGLGLRLIYFSYDVKMKEKGDIPEGYSVSREKKERFSLILESASTNQTSMYLCASSFVRVAPLHFGNGTRLTVT.

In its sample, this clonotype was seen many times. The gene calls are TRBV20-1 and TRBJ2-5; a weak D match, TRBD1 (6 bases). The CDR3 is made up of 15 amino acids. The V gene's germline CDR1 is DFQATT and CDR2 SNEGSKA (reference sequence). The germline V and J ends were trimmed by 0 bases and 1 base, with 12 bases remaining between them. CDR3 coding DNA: TGCAGTGCTAGAGATTCCAGACAGGCCCAAGAGACCCAGTACTTC. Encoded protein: CSARDSRQAQETQYF.

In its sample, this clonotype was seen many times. This CDR3 is CASRDGSYEQYF. Here the CDR3 DNA reads TGTGCCAGCAGAGACGGGTCCTACGAGCAGTACTTC. The genes are TRBV7-8 and TRBJ2-7, with D unclear. The CDR3 runs to 12 residues. Trimming took off 6 bases at V and 1 base at J, with 7 bases between the two ends. From germline, CDR1 is SGHVS and CDR2 FQNEAQ.